What follows are 12 T cell receptor beta chains derived from one specimen sequenced in a study of CD8+CD57+ T cells in acquired aplastic anemia. Both TCR beta VDJ combination and CDR3 sequence profiling were carried out. Genomic DNA was the template for this profiling. One entry per CDR3 protein results from TCRdb running MiXCR on the reads. The data show 100,000 to 150,000 distinct CDR3 sequences, approximately 40% seen once. For sequencing, patients were chosen who had shown expansion of CD8+CD57+ cells by flow cytometry. Sequences were obtained from sorted CD4+, CD8+, or CD8+CD57+ T cells (not recorded which) from PBMCs. All receptors come from a human donor with aplastic anemia.

As to this clonotype: A read error is possible here, since a much larger clone lies one base away. The chain has TRBV11-2 and TRBJ1-6; the D is unclear. Germline CDR1 is SGHAT and CDR2 is FQNNGV. Trimming cost V 4 bases and J 2 bases, with 18 bases left between them. The CDR3 consists of 18 residues. In DNA form, the CDR3 reads TGTGCCAGCAGCTACTCCTGGGGTATTGCGGCCTATAATTCACCCCTCCACTTT. This encodes CASSYSWGIAAYNSPLHF.

The sample holds a few counts of this clonotype. The chain combines TRBV29-1 with TRBJ2-7, with D maybe TRBD2 (6 bases). V was clipped by 6 bases and J by 4 bases, with 22 bases between them. The CDR3 sequence is 15 residues long. Germline CDR1 reads SQVTM; CDR2 reads ANQGSEA. Here the CDR3 reads CSVRRGGPRDYEQYF. CDR3 coding DNA: TGCAGCGTCCGTAGGGGAGGCCCGCGCGATTACGAGCAGTACTTC.

The chain recombines TRBV2 with TRBJ2-1, with TRBD2 identical over 9 bases. Germline lookup yields CDR1 SNHLY and CDR2 FYNNEI. The CDR3 has 15 residues. Unmatched junction bases numbered 11, after V lost 7 bases and J lost 7 bases. CDR3 residues: CASNPAGGTGNEQFF. Written as DNA, the CDR3 is TGTGCCAGCAATCCTGCGGGGGGGACGGGTAATGAGCAGTTCTTC.

This clonotype is medium-sized in the sample. The chain has TRBV10-2 and TRBJ1-6; no clear D. Looked up from germline, CDR1 is WSHSY and CDR2 is SAAADI. The ends were cut back, 6 bases at V and 7 bases at J, with 13 bases in the middle. The CDR3 is 14 amino acids. The CDR3 protein is CASSPGMENSPLHF. The CDR3 DNA follows: TGCGCCAGCAGCCCTGGGATGGAGAATTCACCCCTCCACTTT.

This clonotype was seen a handful of times. An end of the junction does not agree with germline; a read error may underlie this. The CDR3 nucleotides are TGCAGTGCTCGGATCTCTGGAAACACCACATATTTT. As protein: CSARISGNTTYF. J is TRBJ1-3 and V is TRBV20-1; D is unclear. The CDR3 is 12 residues long. Germline values: CDR1 DFQATT, CDR2 SNEGSKA (reference sequence).

On this clonotype itself: A single base separates this from a much larger clone, so it may be a read error. V usage is TRBV19 and J usage is TRBJ2-2; 10 bases are shared with TRBD1. The CDR3 is made up of 15 amino acids. Germline assignment: CDR1 LNHDA and CDR2 SQIVND (reference sequence). CDR3 nucleotide sequence: TGTGCCAGTAGGACGGGACAGGGGAACACCGGGGAGCTGTATTTT. It specifies CASRTGQGNTGELYF.

The J gene is TRBJ1-2, the V gene TRBV5-4, with TRBD1 matching 7 bases. This CDR3 region has 18 residues. Germline lookup yields CDR1 SGHNT and CDR2 YYREEE (reference sequence). Unmatched junction bases numbered 19, after V lost 0 bases and J lost 8 bases. Here the CDR3 reads CASSLAKTGALFYGGYTF. The CDR3 DNA sequence: TGTGCCAGCAGCTTGGCCAAAACAGGGGCCTTGTTCTATGGAGGCTACACCTTC.

The chain combines TRBV15 with TRBJ2-5; D unresolved. V gave up 3 bases and J gave up 2 bases, with 13 bases separating them. The germline CDR1 and CDR2 sequences are LNHNV and YYDKDF (reference sequence). CDR3 length equals 15 residues. The DNA of the CDR3 is TGTGCCACCAGCAGCCTCGCTATAGCACAAGAGACCCAGTACTTC. Protein product: CATSSLAIAQETQYF.

The table lists this clonotype with many counts. This sequence joins TRBV2 and TRBJ1-1; TRBD1 agrees at 7 bases. V shed 5 bases, J shed 3 bases, and the junction held 3 bases outside the gene matches. The CDR3 spans 13 residues. Germline V lookup: CDR1 SNHLY, CDR2 FYNNEI. The CDR3 DNA follows: TGTGCCAGCAGTACAGGGGTGGACACTGAAGCTTTCTTT. The encoded protein is CASSTGVDTEAFF.

The chain employs TRBV10-3 and TRBJ1-5; weak D call: TRBD1 (5 bases). Trimming shortened V by 7 bases and J by 11 bases, and 18 bases separated the two germline ends. CDR1 ENHRY and CDR2 SYGVKD come from the germline V gene. The CDR3 length is 13 residues. DNA of the CDR3: TGTGCCATCAAACTAGCGGGGGGTGAGACCCAGCATTTT. Translated, it gives CAIKLAGGETQHF.

Concerning this clonotype: Its ends do not fully match the called genes, so a read error is possible. The chain carries TRBV20-1 and TRBJ1-5; D call uncertain. This CDR3 is built from 15 residues. Germline CDR1 reads DFQATT; CDR2 reads SNEGSKA (reference sequence). DNA for the CDR3: TGCAGTACTAGAGATTTACGGGGATCCTATCAGCCCCAGCATTTT. Amino acid sequence: CSTRDLRGSYQPQHF.

The chain uses TRBV6-9 and TRBJ1-1, with 8 bases matching TRBD1. This CDR3 is 15 amino acids long. V trimming: 2 bases; J trimming: 1 base; junction bases outside the gene matches: 3. From germline, CDR1 is MNHGY and CDR2 SVAAGI. This CDR3 reads CASSYPGTGNTEAFF. CDR3 nucleotide sequence: TGTGCCAGCAGTTATCCCGGGACAGGGAACACTGAAGCTTTCTTT.